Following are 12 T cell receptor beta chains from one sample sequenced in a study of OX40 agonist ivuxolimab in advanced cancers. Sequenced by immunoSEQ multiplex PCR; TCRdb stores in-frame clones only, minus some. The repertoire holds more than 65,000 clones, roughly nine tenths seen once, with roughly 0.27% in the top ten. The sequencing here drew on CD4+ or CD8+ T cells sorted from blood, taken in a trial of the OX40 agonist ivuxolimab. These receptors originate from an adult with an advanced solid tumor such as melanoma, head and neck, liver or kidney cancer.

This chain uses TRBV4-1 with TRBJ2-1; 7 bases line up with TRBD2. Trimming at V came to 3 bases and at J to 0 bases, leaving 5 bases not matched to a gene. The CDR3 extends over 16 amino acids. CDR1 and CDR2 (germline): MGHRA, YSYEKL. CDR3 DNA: TGCGCCAGCAGCCATAGCGGGTCGAGCTCCTACAATGAGCAGTTCTTC. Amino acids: CASSHSGSSSYNEQFF.

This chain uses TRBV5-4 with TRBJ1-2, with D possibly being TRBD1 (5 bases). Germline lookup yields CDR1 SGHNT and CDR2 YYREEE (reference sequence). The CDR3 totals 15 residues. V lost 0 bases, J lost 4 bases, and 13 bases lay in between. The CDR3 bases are TGTGCCAGCAGCTTGGTTAGGGGCCACTTCTATGGCTACACCTTC. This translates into CASSLVRGHFYGYTF.

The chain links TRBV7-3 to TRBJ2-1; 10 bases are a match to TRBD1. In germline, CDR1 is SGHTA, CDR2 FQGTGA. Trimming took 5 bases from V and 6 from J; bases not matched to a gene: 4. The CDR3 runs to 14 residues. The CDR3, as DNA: TGTGCCAGCAGCCGGGACAGGGGATTCAATGAGCAGTTCTTC. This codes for CASSRDRGFNEQFF.

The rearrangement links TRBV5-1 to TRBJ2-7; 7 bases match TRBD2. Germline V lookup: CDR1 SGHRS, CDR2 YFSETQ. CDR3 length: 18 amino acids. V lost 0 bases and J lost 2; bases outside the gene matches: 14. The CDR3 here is CASSLGGTTAAGTYEQYF. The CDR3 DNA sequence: TGCGCCAGCAGCTTGGGGGGGACTACCGCGGCGGGCACCTACGAGCAGTACTTC.

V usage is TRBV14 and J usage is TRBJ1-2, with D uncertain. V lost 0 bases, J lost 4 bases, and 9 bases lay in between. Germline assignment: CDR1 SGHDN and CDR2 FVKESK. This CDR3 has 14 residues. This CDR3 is CASSQDQTIYGYTF. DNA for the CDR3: TGTGCCAGCAGCCAAGATCAGACAATCTATGGCTACACCTTC.

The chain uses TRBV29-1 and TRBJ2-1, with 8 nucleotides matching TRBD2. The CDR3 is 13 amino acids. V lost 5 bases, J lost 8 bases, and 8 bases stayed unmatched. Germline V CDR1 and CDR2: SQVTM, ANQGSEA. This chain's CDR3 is CSVPGRAGDEQFF. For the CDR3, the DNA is TGCAGCGTTCCCGGGAGGGCCGGCGATGAGCAGTTCTTC.

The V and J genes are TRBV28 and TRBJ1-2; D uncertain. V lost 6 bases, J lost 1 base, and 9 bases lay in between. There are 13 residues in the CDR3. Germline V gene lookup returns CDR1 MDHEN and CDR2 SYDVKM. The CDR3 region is CASSLMINYGYTF. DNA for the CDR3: TGTGCCAGCAGCCTCATGATTAACTATGGCTACACCTTC.

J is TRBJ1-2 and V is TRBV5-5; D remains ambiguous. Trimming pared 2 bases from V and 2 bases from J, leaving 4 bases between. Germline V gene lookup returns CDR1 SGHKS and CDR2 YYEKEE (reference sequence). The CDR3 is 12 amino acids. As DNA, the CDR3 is TGTGCCAGCAGCTTACCCAACTATGGCTACACCTTC. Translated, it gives CASSLPNYGYTF.

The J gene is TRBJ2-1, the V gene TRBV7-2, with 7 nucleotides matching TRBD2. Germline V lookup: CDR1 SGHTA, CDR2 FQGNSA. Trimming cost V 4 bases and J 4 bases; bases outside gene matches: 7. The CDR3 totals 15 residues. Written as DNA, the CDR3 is TGTGCCAGCAGCTCCCGGGACTACCTGTACAATGAGCAGTTCTTC. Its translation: CASSSRDYLYNEQFF.

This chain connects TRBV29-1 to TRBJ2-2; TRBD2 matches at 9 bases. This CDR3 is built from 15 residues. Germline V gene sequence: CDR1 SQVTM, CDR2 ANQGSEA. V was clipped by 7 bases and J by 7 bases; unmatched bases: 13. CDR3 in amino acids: CSAGAPSGADGELFF. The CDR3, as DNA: TGCAGCGCTGGGGCCCCTAGCGGGGCGGACGGGGAGCTGTTTTTT.

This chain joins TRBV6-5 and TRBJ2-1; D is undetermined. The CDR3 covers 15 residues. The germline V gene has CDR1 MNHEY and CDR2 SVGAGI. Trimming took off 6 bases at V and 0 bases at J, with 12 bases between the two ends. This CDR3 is CASSRPVSSYNEQFF. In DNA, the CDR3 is TGTGCCAGCAGCAGACCCGTGAGCTCCTACAATGAGCAGTTCTTC.

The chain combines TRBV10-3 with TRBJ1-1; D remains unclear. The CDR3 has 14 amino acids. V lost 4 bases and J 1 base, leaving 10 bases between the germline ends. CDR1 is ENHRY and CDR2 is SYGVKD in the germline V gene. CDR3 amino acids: CAISATDGNTEAFF. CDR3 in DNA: TGTGCCATCAGTGCAACCGACGGGAACACTGAAGCTTTCTTT.